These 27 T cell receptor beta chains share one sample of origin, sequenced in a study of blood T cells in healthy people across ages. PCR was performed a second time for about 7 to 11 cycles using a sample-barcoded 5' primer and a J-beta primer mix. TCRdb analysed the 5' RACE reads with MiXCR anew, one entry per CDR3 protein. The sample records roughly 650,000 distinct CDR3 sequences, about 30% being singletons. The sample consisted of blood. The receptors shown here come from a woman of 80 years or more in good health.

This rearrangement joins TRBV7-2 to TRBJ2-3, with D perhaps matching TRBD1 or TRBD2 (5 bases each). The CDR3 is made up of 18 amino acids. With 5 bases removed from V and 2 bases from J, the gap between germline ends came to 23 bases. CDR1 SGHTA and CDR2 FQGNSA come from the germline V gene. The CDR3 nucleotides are TGTGCCAGCAGCCCTCGAGGGTTCGGGGCGTGTGACACAGATACGCAGTATTTT. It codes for CASSPRGFGACDTDTQYF.

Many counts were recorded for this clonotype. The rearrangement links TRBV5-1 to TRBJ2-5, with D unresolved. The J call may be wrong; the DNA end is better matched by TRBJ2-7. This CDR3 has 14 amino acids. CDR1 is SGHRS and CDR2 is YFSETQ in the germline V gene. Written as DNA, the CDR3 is TGCGCCAGCAGCTTGGTTAGCTATCCGCGCGAGCAGTACTTC. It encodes CASSLVSYPREQYF.

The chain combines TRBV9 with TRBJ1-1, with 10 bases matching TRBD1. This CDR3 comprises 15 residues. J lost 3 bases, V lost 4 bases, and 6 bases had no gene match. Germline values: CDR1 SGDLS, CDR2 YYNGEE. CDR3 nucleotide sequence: TGTGCCAGCAGCCTGCGACAGGGGGCGGACACTGAAGCTTTCTTT. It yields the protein CASSLRQGADTEAFF.

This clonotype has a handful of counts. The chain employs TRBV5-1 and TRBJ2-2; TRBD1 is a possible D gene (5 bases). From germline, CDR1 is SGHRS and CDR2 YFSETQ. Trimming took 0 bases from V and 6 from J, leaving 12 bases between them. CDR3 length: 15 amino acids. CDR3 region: CASSLVAREAGELFF. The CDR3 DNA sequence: TGCGCCAGCAGCTTGGTCGCCAGGGAAGCCGGGGAGCTGTTTTTT.

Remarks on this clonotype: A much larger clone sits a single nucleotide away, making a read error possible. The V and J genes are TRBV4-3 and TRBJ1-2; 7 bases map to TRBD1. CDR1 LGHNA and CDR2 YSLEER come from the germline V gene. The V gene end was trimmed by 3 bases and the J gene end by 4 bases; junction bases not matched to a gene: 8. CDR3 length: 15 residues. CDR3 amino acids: CASSQGGQSLYGYTF. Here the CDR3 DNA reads TGCGCCAGCAGCCAGGGGGGACAGAGCCTCTATGGCTACACCTTC.

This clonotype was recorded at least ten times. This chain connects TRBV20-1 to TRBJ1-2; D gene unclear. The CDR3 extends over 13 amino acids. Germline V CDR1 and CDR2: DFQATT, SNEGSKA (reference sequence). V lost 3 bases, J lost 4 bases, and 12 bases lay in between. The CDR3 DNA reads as TGCAGTGCTAGCGTTACAGCAGGCTATGGCTACACCTTC. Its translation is CSASVTAGYGYTF.

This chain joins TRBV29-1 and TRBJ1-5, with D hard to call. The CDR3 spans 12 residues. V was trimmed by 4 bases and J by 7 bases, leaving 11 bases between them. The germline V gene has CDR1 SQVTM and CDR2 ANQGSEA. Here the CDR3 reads CSVGGSGQPQHF. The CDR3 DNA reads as TGCAGCGTTGGGGGATCGGGCCAGCCCCAGCATTTT.

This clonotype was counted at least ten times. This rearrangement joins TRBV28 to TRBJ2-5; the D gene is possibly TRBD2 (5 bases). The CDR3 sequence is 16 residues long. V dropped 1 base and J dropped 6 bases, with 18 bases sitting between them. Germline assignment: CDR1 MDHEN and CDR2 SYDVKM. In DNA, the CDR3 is TGTGCCAGCAGTTTATCCGGCCTAGCTGTTATGAAGACCCAGTACTTC. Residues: CASSLSGLAVMKTQYF.

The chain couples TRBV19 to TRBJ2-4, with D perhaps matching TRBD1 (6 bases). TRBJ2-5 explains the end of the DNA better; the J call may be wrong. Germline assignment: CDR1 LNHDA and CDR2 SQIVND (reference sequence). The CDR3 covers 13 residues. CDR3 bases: TGTGCCAGGAGGAAACAGGGATCCGAGACCCAGTACTTC. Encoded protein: CARRKQGSETQYF.

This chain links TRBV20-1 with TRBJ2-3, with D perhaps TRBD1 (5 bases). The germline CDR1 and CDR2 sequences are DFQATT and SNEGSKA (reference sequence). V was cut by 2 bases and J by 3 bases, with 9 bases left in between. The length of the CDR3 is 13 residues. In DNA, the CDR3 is TGCAGTGCTAGACAGGGATTTACAGATACGCAGTATTTT. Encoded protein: CSARQGFTDTQYF.

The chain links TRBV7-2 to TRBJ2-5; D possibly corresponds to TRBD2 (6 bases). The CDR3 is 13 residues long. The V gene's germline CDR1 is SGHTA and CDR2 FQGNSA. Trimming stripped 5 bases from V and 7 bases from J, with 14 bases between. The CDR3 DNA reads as TGTGCCAGCAGCCCTCAGTGGAGGGTGACCCAGTACTTC. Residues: CASSPQWRVTQYF.

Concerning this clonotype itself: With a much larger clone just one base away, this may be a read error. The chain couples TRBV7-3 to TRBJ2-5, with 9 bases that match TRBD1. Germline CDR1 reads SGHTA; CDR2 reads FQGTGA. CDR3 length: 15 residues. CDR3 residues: CASSLTGTGLETRYF. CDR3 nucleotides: TGTGCCAGCAGCTTAACAGGGACAGGGTTGGAGACCCGGTACTTC. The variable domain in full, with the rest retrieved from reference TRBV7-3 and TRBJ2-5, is GAGVSQTPSNKVTEKGKYVELRCDPISGHTALYWYRQSLGQGPEFLIYFQGTGAADDSGLPNDRFFAVRPEGSVSTLKIQRTERGDSAVYLCASSLTGTGLETRYFGPGTRLLVL.

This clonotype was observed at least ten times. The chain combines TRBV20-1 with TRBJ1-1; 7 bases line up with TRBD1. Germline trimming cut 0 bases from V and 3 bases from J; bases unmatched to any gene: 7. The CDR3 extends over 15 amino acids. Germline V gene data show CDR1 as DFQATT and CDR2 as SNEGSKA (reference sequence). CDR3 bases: TGCAGTGCTAGAGATTGGAGCAGGGGGGACACTGAAGCTTTCTTT. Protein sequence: CSARDWSRGDTEAFF.

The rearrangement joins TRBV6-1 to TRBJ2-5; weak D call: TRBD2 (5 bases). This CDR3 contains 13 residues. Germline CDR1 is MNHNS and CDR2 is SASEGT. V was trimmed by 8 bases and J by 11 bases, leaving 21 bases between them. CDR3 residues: CASAYGENGEQYF. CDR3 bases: TGTGCCAGCGCATATGGAGAAAATGGGGAGCAGTACTTC.

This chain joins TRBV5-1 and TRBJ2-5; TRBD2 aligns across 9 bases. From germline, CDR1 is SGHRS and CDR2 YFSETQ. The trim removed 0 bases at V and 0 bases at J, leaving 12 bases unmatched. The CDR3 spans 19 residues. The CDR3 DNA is TGCGCCAGCAGCTTGGGAGTAGCGGGGGAGAGTTGGTACCAAGAGACCCAGTACTTC. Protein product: CASSLGVAGESWYQETQYF.

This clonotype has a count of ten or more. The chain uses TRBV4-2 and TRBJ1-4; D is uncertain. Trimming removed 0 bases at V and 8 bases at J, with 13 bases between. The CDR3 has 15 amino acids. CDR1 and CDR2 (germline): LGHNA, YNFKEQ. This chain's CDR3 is CASSQDGSYREKLFF. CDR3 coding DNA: TGTGCCAGCAGCCAAGATGGCAGCTATAGGGAAAAACTGTTTTTT.

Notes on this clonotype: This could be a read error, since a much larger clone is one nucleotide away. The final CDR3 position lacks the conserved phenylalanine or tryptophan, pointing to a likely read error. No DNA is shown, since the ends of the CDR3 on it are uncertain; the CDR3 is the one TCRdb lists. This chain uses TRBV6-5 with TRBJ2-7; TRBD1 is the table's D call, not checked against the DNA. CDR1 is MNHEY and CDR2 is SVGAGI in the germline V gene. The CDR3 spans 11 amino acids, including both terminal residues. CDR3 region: CASSGGQGEYC.

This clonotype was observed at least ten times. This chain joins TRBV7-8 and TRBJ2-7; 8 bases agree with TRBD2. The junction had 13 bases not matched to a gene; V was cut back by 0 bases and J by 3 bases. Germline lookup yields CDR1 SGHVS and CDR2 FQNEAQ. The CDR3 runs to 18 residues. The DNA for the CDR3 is TGTGCCAGCAGCTTAGCGCGGGGGGAGGGCAGGGTAGTCTACGAGCAGTACTTC. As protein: CASSLARGEGRVVYEQYF.

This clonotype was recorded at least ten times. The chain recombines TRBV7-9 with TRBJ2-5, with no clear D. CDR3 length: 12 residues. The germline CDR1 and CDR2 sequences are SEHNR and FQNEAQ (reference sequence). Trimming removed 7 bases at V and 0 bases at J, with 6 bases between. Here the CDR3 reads CASNKDQETQYF. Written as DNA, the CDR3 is TGTGCCAGCAACAAAGACCAAGAGACCCAGTACTTC.

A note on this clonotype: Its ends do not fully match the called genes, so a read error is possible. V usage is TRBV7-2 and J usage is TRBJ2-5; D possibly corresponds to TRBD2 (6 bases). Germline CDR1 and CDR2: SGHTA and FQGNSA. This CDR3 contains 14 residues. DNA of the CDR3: TGTGCCGGCAGCTGGGGCGGGATAAAAGAGACCCAGTACTTC. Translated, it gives CAGSWGGIKETQYF.

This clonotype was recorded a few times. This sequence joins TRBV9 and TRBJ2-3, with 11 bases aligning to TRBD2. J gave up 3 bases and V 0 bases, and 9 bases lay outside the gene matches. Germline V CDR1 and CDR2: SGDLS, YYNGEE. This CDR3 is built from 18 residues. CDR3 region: CASSVVAGGPGFTDTQYF. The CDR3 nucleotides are TGTGCCAGCAGCGTAGTAGCGGGGGGGCCGGGGTTTACAGATACGCAGTATTTT.

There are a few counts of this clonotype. CDR3: CASSYSGHGGNTEAFF. DNA for the CDR3: TGTGCCAGCAGTTACTCTGGGCATGGTGGGAACACTGAAGCTTTCTTT. The chain employs TRBV6-5 and TRBJ1-1; D unclear. The CDR3 is 16 residues long. The ends were cut back, 0 bases at V and 1 base at J, with 12 bases in the middle. Germline V CDR1 and CDR2: MNHEY, SVGAGI.

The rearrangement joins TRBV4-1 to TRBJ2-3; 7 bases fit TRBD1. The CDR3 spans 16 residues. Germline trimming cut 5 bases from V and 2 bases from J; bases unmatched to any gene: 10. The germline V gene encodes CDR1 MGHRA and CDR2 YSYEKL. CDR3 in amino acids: CASSNPWDRNTDTQYF. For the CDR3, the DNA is TGCGCCAGCAGCAACCCCTGGGACAGAAACACAGATACGCAGTATTTT.

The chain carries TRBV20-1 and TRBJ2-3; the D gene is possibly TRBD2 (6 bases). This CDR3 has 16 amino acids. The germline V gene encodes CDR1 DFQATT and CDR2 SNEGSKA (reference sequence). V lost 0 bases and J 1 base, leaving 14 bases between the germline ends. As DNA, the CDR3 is TGCAGTGCTAGAGAAAGAAGGGCTAGCGGCACAGATACGCAGTATTTT. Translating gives CSARERRASGTDTQYF.

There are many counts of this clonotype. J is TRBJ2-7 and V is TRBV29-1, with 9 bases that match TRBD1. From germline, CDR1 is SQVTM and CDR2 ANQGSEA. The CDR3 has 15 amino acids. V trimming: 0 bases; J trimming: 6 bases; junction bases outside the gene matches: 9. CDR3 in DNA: TGCAGCGTTGAAGATTTAGGACAGGGGAGGGTCGAGCAGTACTTC. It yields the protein CSVEDLGQGRVEQYF.

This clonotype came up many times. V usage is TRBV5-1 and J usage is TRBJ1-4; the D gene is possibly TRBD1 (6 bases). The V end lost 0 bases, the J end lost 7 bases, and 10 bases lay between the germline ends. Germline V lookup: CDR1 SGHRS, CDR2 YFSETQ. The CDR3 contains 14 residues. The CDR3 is CASSLEGVIEKLFF. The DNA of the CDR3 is TGCGCCAGCAGCTTGGAGGGGGTAATTGAAAAACTGTTTTTT.

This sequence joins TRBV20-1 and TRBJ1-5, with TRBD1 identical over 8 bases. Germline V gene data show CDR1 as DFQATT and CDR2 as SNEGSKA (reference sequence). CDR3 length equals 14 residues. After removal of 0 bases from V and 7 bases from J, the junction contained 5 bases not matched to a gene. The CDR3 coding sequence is TGCAGTGCTAGAGAGCGACAGGGGTGGCAGCCCCAGCATTTT. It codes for CSARERQGWQPQHF.